A selection of T cell receptor beta chains follows, all from one sample in a study of T cell repertoires in cytomegalovirus infection. MiXCR was run by TCRdb on the reads, yielding one entry per CDR3 protein. The data hold a few hundred thousand distinct CDR3 sequences, with approximately 8.3% observed a single time. The sample consisted of PBMCs. These TCRs come from a human donor in good health (CMV status not recorded). Some clones in this sample may be carry-over from other donors' samples. CDR3s leave out the opening cysteine and the closing phenylalanine or tryptophan.

j_gene: TRBJ2-4; v_gene: TRBV7-2; CDR3aa: ASSEGAQRLIQY
j_gene: TRBJ1-5; v_gene: TRBV27; CDR3aa: ASSRQRNQPQH
j_gene: TRBJ2-2; v_gene: TRBV7-3; CDR3aa: ASSRDRHAGELF
j_gene: TRBJ2-4; v_gene: TRBV7-9; CDR3aa: ASSTMGQGIAKNIQY
j_gene: TRBJ2-1; v_gene: TRBV6-6; CDR3aa: ASSSPSTPGQVPSNEQF
j_gene: TRBJ1-3; v_gene: TRBV2; CDR3aa: ASTSLSGNTIY
j_gene: TRBJ1-4; v_gene: TRBV12-5; CDR3aa: ASGLGIINEKLF
j_gene: TRBJ2-5; v_gene: TRBV11-2; CDR3aa: ASSLELVAETQY
j_gene: TRBJ2-5; v_gene: TRBV7-2; CDR3aa: ASSLAGTVQETQY
j_gene: TRBJ1-3; v_gene: TRBV18; CDR3aa: ASSPLSTGSTGNTIY
j_gene: TRBJ2-2; v_gene: TRBV20-1; CDR3aa: SARRQINTGELF
j_gene: TRBJ2-5; v_gene: TRBV7-8; CDR3aa: ASRLPGHQETQY
j_gene: TRBJ2-7; v_gene: TRBV10-3; CDR3aa: AIMASGSSYEQY
j_gene: TRBJ1-1; v_gene: TRBV7-2; CDR3aa: ASLRDGAGTEAF
j_gene: TRBJ2-1; v_gene: TRBV24-1; CDR3aa: ATSDLQGGGALNEQF
j_gene: TRBJ2-4; v_gene: TRBV7-2; CDR3aa: ASSRGQNIQY
j_gene: TRBJ2-2; v_gene: TRBV19; CDR3aa: ASSTWGLGGELF
j_gene: TRBJ1-5; v_gene: TRBV12-3/TRBV12-4; CDR3aa: ASSTRTGGGNQPQH
j_gene: TRBJ2-3; v_gene: TRBV28; CDR3aa: ASSSLDGTDTQY
j_gene: TRBJ2-7; v_gene: TRBV7-2; CDR3aa: ASSSLLGANEQY
j_gene: TRBJ1-3; v_gene: TRBV7-2; CDR3aa: ASSSRQGGYTIY
j_gene: TRBJ2-1; v_gene: TRBV28; CDR3aa: ASILTGSLYNEQF
j_gene: TRBJ2-7; v_gene: TRBV7-2; CDR3aa: ASSLNFISSSYEQY
j_gene: TRBJ1-1; v_gene: TRBV28; CDR3aa: ASSLLNTEAF
j_gene: TRBJ2-5; v_gene: TRBV7-9; CDR3aa: ASSQVETQY
j_gene: TRBJ1-2; v_gene: TRBV7-2; CDR3aa: ASSYQQVPYGYT
j_gene: TRBJ1-1; v_gene: TRBV7-2; CDR3aa: ASSFKLNTEAF
j_gene: TRBJ2-5; v_gene: TRBV19; CDR3aa: ASKGPRVETQY
j_gene: TRBJ1-5; v_gene: TRBV6-2/TRBV6-3; CDR3aa: ASSYLKANNQPQH
j_gene: TRBJ2-7; v_gene: TRBV7-9; CDR3aa: ASSLDTAYEQY
j_gene: TRBJ2-3; v_gene: TRBV5-1; CDR3aa: ASSFGLDRDTQY
j_gene: TRBJ2-1; v_gene: TRBV20-1; CDR3aa: SARPSGYNEQF
j_gene: TRBJ2-5; v_gene: TRBV19; CDR3aa: ASQGGGETQY
j_gene: TRBJ2-1; v_gene: TRBV3-1; CDR3aa: ASSHPGTSGGAGEQF
j_gene: TRBJ1-4; v_gene: TRBV7-2; CDR3aa: ASSFTEMGRPGGLF
j_gene: TRBJ1-1; v_gene: TRBV30; CDR3aa: AWSGGGEAF